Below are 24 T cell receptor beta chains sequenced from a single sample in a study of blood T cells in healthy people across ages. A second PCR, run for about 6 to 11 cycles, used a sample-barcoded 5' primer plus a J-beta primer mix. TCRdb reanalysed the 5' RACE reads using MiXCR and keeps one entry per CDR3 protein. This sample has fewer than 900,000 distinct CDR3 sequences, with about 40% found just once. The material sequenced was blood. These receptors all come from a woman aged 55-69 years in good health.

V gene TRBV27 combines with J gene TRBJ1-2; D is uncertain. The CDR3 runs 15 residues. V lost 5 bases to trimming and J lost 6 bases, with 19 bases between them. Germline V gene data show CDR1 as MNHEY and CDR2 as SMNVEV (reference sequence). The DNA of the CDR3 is TGTGCCAGCAGTCCCCATCCTCCCGGGGAGCATGGCTACACCTTC. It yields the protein CASSPHPPGEHGYTF.

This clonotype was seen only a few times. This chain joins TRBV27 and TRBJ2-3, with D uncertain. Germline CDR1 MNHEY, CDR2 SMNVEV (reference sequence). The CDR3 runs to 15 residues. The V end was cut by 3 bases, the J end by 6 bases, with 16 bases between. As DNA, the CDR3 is TGTGCCAGCAGTTTCGGGCACCAAGAAACGGATACGCAGTATTTT. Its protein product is CASSFGHQETDTQYF.

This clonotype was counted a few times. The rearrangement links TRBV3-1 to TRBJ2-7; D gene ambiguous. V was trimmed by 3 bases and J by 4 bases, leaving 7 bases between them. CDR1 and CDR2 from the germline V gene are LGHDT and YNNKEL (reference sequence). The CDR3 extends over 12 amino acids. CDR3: CASSQDEYEQYF. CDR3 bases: TGTGCCAGCAGCCAGGATGAGTACGAGCAGTACTTC.

CDR3 DNA: TGTGCCACCAGCCCAACCCGGGGGCCACTTTCCTACAATGAGCAGTTCTTC. Its translation is CATSPTRGPLSYNEQFF. The J gene is TRBJ2-1, the V gene TRBV15, with D perhaps given as TRBD1 or TRBD2 (6 bases each). Germline V gene sequence: CDR1 LNHNV, CDR2 YYDKDF (reference sequence). With 5 bases removed from V and 1 base from J, the gap between germline ends came to 18 bases. This CDR3 spans 17 amino acids.

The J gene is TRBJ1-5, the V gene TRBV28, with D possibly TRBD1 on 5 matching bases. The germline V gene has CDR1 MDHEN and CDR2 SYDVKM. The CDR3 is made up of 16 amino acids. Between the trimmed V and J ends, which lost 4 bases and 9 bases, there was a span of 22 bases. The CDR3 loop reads CASSSPPTAKGGPQHF. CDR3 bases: TGTGCCAGCAGTTCCCCGCCGACAGCGAAGGGTGGGCCCCAGCATTTT.

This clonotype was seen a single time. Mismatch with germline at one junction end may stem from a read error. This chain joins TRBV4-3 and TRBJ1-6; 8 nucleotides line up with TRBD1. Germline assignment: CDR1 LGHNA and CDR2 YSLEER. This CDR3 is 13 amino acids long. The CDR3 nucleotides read TGCACCAGCGGGGACAGGCCGACTTCACCCCTCCACTTT. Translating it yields CTSGDRPTSPLHF.

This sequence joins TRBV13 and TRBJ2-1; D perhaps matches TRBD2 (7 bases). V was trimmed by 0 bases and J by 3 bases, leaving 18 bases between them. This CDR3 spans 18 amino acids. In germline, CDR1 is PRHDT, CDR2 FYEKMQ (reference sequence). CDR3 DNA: TGTGCCAGCAGCTTAGGCCAATTCGGGGGGCCAAACTACAATGAGCAGTTCTTC. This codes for CASSLGQFGGPNYNEQFF. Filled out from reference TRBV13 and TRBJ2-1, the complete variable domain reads AAGVIQSPRHLIKEKRETATLKCYPIPRHDTVYWYQQGPGQDPQFLISFYEKMQSDKGSIPDRFSAQQFSDYHSELNMSSLELGDSALYFCASSLGQFGGPNYNEQFFGPGTRLTVL.

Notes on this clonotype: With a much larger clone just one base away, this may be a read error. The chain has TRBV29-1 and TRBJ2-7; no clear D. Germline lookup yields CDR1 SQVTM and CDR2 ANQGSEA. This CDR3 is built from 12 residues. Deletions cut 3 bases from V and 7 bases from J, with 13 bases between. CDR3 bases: TGCAGCGTTGAGCCAGAGGTGTATGAGCAGTACTTC. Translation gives CSVEPEVYEQYF.

The CDR3 DNA reads TGTGCCAGCAGCGTAGACAGGGTCGCTAATGAGCAGTTCTTC. Translated, it gives CASSVDRVANEQFF. J is TRBJ2-1 and V is TRBV9; perhaps TRBD1 as D (6 bases). Germline V lookup: CDR1 SGDLS, CDR2 YYNGEE. The CDR3 is 14 amino acids. V lost 0 bases to trimming and J lost 7 bases, with 11 bases between them.

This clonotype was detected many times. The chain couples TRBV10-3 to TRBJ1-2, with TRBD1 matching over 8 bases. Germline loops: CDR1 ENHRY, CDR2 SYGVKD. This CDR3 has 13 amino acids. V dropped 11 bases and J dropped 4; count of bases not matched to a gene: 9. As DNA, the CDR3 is TGTGCCGCCCACAGGGGGGACTTCTATGGCTACACCTTC. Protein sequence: CAAHRGDFYGYTF.

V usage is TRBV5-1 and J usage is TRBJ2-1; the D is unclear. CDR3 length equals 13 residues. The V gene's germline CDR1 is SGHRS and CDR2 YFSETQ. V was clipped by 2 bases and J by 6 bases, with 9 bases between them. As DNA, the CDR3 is TGCGCCAGCAGCTTTATAGTTTCCAATGAGCAGTTCTTC. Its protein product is CASSFIVSNEQFF.

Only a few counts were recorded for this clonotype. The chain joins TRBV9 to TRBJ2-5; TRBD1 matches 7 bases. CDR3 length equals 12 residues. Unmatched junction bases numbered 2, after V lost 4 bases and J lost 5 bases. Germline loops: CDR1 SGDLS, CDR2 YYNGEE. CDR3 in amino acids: CASSTGDETQYF. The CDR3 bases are TGTGCCAGCAGCACAGGGGACGAGACCCAGTACTTC.

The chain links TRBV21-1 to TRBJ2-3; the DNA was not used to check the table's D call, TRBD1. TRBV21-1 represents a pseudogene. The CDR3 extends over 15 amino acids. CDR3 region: CASSKKGACPDTQYF. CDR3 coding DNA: TGTGCCAGCAGCAAAAAAGGGGCCTGCCCCGATACGCAGTATTTT.

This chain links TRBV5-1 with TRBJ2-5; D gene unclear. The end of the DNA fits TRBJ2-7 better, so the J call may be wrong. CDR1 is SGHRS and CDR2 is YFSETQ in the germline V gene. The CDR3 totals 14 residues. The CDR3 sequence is CASSLFGSTYEQYF. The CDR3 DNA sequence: TGCGCCAGCAGCTTGTTTGGCAGTACCTACGAGCAGTACTTC.

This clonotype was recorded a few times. The DNA for the CDR3 is TGCAGTGCCAAGGGCGACCTCGAGCAGTACTTC. Translation: CSAKGDLEQYF. The chain has TRBV20-1 and TRBJ2-7; D gene unclear. V lost 6 bases to trimming and J lost 6 bases, with 12 bases between them. The CDR3 length is 11 residues. Per germline, CDR1 DFQATT and CDR2 SNEGSKA (reference sequence).

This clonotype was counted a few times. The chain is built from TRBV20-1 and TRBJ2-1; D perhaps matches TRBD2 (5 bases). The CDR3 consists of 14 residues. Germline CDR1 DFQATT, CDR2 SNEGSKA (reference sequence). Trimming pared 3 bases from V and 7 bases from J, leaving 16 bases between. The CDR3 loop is CSASGADWGNEQFF. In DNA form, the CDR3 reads TGCAGTGCTAGCGGAGCGGACTGGGGAAATGAGCAGTTCTTC.

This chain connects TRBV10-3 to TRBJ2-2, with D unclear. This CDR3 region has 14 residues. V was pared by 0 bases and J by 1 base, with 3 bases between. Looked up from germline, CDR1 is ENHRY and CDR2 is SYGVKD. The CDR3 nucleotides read TGTGCCATCAGTGAGTCTATGAACACCGGGGAGCTGTTTTTT. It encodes CAISESMNTGELFF.

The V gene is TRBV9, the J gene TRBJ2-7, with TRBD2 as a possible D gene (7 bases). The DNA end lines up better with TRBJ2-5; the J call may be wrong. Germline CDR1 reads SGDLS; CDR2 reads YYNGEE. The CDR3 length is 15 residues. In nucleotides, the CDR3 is TGTGCCAGCAGCATGGGGTCGGGGGGCGCAGAGACCCAGTACTTC. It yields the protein CASSMGSGGAETQYF.

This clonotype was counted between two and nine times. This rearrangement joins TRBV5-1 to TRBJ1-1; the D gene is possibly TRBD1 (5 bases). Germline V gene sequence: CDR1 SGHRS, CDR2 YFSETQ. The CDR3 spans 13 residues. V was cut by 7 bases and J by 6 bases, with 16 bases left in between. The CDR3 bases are TGCGCCAGCTCGGTGGGGGGAGTTGCTGAAGCTTTCTTT. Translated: CASSVGGVAEAFF.

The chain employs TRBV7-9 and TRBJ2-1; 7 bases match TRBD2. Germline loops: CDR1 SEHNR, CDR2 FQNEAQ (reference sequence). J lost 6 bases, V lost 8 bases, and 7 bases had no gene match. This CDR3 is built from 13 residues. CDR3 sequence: CASAAGTINEQFF. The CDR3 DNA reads TGTGCCAGCGCCGCCGGGACTATCAATGAGCAGTTCTTC.

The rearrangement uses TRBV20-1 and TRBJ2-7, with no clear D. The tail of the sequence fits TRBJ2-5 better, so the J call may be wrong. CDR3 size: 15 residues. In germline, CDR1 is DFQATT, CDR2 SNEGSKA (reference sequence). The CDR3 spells CSARDITFGFETQYF. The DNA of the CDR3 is TGCAGTGCTAGAGATATAACCTTCGGTTTTGAGACCCAGTACTTC.

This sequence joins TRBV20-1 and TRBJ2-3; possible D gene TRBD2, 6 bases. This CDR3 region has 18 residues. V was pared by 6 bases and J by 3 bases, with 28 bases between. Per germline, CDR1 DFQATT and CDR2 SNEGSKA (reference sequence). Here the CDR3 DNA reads TGCAGTGCAATACAACCTTTACGGGACTCGGATCAGACAGATACGCAGTATTTT. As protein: CSAIQPLRDSDQTDTQYF.

CDR3 nucleotides: TGTGCCAGCAGTGAAGCGAAAGGGCGGTATGGCTACACCTTC. Its protein product is CASSEAKGRYGYTF. The chain couples TRBV6-1 to TRBJ1-2; no definite D call. Germline V CDR1 and CDR2: MNHNS, SASEGT. Between the trimmed V and J ends, which lost 0 bases and 5 bases, there was a span of 10 bases. The CDR3 sequence is 14 residues long.

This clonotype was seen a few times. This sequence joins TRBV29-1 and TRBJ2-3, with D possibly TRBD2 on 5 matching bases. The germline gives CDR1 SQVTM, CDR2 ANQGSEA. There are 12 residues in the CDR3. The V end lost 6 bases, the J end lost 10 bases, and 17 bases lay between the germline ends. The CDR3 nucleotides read TGCAGCGTCGATTTAGCGTCGGATGCGCAGTATTTT. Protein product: CSVDLASDAQYF.